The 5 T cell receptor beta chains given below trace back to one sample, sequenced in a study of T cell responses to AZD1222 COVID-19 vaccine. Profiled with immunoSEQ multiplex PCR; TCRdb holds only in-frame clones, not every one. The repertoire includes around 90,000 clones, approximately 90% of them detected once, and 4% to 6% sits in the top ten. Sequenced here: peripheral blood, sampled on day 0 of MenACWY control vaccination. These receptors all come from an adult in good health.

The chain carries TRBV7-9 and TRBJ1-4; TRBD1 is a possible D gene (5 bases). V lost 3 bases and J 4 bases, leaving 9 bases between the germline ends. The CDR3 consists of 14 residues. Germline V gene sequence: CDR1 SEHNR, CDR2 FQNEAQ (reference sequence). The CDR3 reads CASSFDSYNEKLFF. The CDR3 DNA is TGTGCCAGCAGCTTTGACAGTTATAATGAAAAACTGTTTTTT.

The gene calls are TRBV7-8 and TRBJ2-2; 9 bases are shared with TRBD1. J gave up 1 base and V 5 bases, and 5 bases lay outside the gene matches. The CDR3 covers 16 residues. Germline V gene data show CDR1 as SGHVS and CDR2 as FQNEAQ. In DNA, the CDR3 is TGTGCCAGCAGCCGAGGGGGACAGGGGAACACCGGGGAGCTGTTTTTT. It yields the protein CASSRGGQGNTGELFF.

The CDR3 region is CASSQSEAAPETQYF. The CDR3 bases are TGCGCCAGCAGTCAATCGGAGGCAGCTCCAGAGACCCAGTACTTC. The chain is built from TRBV23-1 and TRBJ2-5; D may be TRBD2 (5 bases). TRBV23-1 is designated an ORF whose function remains uncertain. V dropped 0 bases and J dropped 4 bases, with 12 bases sitting between them. CDR3 length: 15 residues.

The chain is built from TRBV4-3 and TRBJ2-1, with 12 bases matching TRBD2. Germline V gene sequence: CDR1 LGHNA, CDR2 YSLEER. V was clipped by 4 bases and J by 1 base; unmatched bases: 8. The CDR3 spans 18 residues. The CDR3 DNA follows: TGCGCCAGCAGCCGTTCGACTAGCGGGGGTTCTTCCTACAATGAGCAGTTCTTC. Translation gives CASSRSTSGGSSYNEQFF.

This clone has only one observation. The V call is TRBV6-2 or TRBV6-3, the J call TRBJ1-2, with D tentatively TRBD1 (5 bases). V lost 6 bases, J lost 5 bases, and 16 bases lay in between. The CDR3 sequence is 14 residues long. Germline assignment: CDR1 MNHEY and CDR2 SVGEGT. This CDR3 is CASSYTGTSYGYTF. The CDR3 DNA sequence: TGTGCCAGCAGCTATACCGGGACCTCATATGGCTACACCTTC.